Listed below are T cell receptor beta chains from one sample, sequenced in a study of early T cells in non-severe SARS-CoV-2 infection. One entry per CDR3 protein, called by TCRdb with MiXCR from the 5' RACE reads. The table records more than 45,000 distinct CDR3 sequences, roughly 5.5% of them present only once. The sequenced material came from whole blood. Every receptor here comes from an adult who was a healthcare worker with PCR-confirmed SARS-CoV-2 infection or an uninfected control (not recorded which). Each CDR3 is given with its conserved first and last residue. A D gene is named only where the DNA matches it firmly. Clone size, where shown, is once, few, many, or a class for clones that have expanded.

many | TRBD2 | TRBJ2-5 | TRBV27 | CASSSIYRSGGPTQETQYF | TGTGCCAGCAGTTCGATTTACAGAAGCGGGGGTCCAACCCAAGAGACCCAGTACTTC
. | . | TRBJ1-2 | TRBV9 | CASSVVGRGGYTF | TGTGCCAGCAGCGTCGTGGGTAGAGGCGGCTACACCTTC
few | . | TRBJ2-5 | TRBV11-2 | CASSTATRIETQYF | TGTGCCAGCAGTACTGCGACGCGGATCGAGACCCAGTACTTC
. | . | TRBJ1-4 | TRBV7-6 | CASSFQGEKLFF | TGTGCCAGCAGCTTTCAGGGGGAAAAACTGTTTTTT
many | . | TRBJ2-7 | TRBV2 | CASRGRRTDYEQYF | TGTGCCAGCAGGGGGAGGAGGACTGACTACGAGCAGTACTTC
many | TRBD2 | TRBJ2-3 | TRBV29-1 | CSVHLAGGGWDTQYF | TGCAGCGTCCACCTAGCGGGAGGTGGTTGGGATACGCAGTATTTT
many | . | TRBJ1-1 | TRBV6-1 | CASSVEGNLNTEAFF | TGTGCCAGCAGCGTTGAGGGAAACTTGAACACTGAAGCTTTCTTT
few | . | TRBJ1-1 | TRBV29-1 | CSASEGAGRNTEAFF | TGCAGCGCTTCCGAAGGGGCAGGGAGGAACACTGAAGCTTTCTTT
many | . | TRBJ1-5 | TRBV3-1 | CASSQDLTTFRQRNQPQHF | TGTGCCAGCAGCCAAGATTTGACGACTTTCCGGCAAAGGAATCAGCCCCAGCATTTT
many | . | TRBJ1-1 | TRBV12-3/TRBV12-4 | CASSWRVSNRAFF | TGTGCCAGCAGTTGGAGGGTGAGTAATCGAGCTTTCTTT
. | . | TRBJ1-6 | TRBV5-1 | CASRLGEVLNSPLHF | TGCGCCAGCAGATTAGGGGAAGTCCTGAATTCACCCCTCCACTTT
many | TRBD1 | TRBJ2-7 | TRBV27 | CASKGVGQGPYEQYF | TGTGCCAGCAAAGGGGTAGGACAGGGCCCCTACGAGCAGTACTTC
many | . | TRBJ1-6 | TRBV20-1 | CSARDPQGGSNSPLHF | TGCAGTGCTAGAGATCCCCAGGGAGGGAGTAATTCACCCCTCCACTTT
many | . | TRBJ1-2 | TRBV5-1 | CASGPRRRQRFYGYTF | TGCGCCAGCGGCCCGCGGCGCCGGCAGAGATTCTATGGCTACACCTTC
. | . | TRBJ1-4 | TRBV5-5 | CASSLRGRTYEKLFF | TGTGCCAGCAGCTTGCGAGGACGGACTTATGAAAAACTGTTTTTT
few | TRBD1 | TRBJ2-2 | TRBV20-1 | CSARDRANTGELFF | TGCAGTGCTAGGGACAGGGCGAACACCGGGGAGCTGTTTTTT
few | . | TRBJ2-1 | TRBV19 | CASNLGDNEQFF | TGTGCCAGCAACCTTGGGGACAATGAGCAGTTCTTC
few | . | TRBJ1-1 | TRBV12-3/TRBV12-4 | CASSFPRGKGTEAFF | TGTGCCAGCAGTTTTCCCCGGGGCAAGGGCACTGAAGCTTTCTTT
few | . | TRBJ2-5 | TRBV20-1 | CSALGGQETQYF | TGCAGTGCCCTGGGGGGCCAAGAGACCCAGTACTTC
many | TRBD2 | TRBJ2-1 | TRBV19 | CASSIDTSGRIDNEQFF | TGTGCCAGTAGTATAGATACTAGCGGGAGGATTGACAATGAGCAGTTCTTC
many | . | TRBJ2-1 | TRBV29-1 | CSAQVYNEQFF | TGCAGCGCGCAAGTTTACAATGAGCAGTTCTTC
many | TRBD2 | TRBJ2-7 | TRBV4-1 | CASSQGLGAGGSEQYF | TGCGCCAGCAGCCAAGGTCTCGGCGCGGGAGGAAGCGAGCAGTACTTC
. | TRBD2 | TRBJ2-1 | TRBV12-3/TRBV12-4 | CASSRLAGDRWDEQFF | TGTGCCAGCAGCCGACTAGCGGGGGATCGATGGGATGAGCAGTTCTTC
many | . | TRBJ2-7 | TRBV30 | CAWSWDPPLEQYF | TGTGCCTGGAGTTGGGACCCCCCGCTCGAGCAGTACTTC
many | TRBD1 | TRBJ1-2 | TRBV13 | CASSTRTGPNYGYTF | TGTGCCAGCAGCACACGGACAGGGCCTAACTATGGCTACACCTTC
many | . | TRBJ1-5 | TRBV3-1 | CASSLGNQPQHF | TGTGCCAGCAGCCTAGGTAATCAGCCCCAGCATTTT
. | . | TRBJ1-2 | TRBV27 | CASRPEAGHRYGYTF | TGTGCCAGTCGTCCTGAAGCAGGACACCGCTATGGCTACACCTTC
many | . | TRBJ1-4 | TRBV19 | CASTVRDRARGEKLFF | TGTGCCAGTACGGTCCGGGATCGAGCGAGGGGTGAAAAACTGTTTTTT
many | TRBD2 | TRBJ2-5 | TRBV5-8 | CASSGGVAGGPRETQYF | TGTGCCAGCAGCGGCGGGGTAGCGGGGGGGCCTCGAGAGACCCAGTACTTC